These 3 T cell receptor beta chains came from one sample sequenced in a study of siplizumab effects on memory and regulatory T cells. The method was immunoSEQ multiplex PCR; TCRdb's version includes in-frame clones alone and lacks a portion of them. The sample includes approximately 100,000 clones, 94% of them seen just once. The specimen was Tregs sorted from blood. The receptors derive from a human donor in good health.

The CDR3 sequence: CASSQDYLSPYNEQFF. Written as DNA, the CDR3 is TGTGCCAGCAGCCAAGACTATCTCAGCCCCTACAATGAGCAGTTCTTC. The chain is built from TRBV14 and TRBJ2-1; D is unresolved. Trimming took off 0 bases at V and 2 bases at J, with 11 bases between the two ends. The CDR3 is made up of 16 amino acids. The germline gives CDR1 SGHDN, CDR2 FVKESK.

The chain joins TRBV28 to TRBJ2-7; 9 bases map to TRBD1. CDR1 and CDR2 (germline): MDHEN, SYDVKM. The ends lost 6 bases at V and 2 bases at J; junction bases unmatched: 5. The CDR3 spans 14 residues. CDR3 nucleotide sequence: TGTGCCAGCAGGAGACAGGGGGACACCTACGAGCAGTACTTC. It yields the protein CASRRQGDTYEQYF.

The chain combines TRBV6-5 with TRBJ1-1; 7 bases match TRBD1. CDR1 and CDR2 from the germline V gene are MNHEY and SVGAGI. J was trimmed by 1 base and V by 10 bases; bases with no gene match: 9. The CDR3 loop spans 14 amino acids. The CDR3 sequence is CATRNPGGNTEAFF. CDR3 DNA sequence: TGTGCCACCCGCAACCCAGGGGGGAACACTGAAGCTTTCTTT.